The 25 T cell receptor beta chains in this list originate from one sample, sequenced in a study of beta chain features in type 1 diabetes. Expressed TCRB transcripts were sequenced, since all the RNA that had been isolated was reverse transcribed. TCRdb's table, derived via immunoSEQ multiplex PCR, lists solely in-frame clones and lacks some. The table lists around 340,000 clones, approximately 8% of them singletons. Sequenced input: central memory CD4+ T cells from blood. The receptors were sampled from a woman under 30 in good health.

This clone was counted a few times. The chain links TRBV7-8 to TRBJ1-2; tentative D call: TRBD1 (5 bases). The CDR3 loop spans 15 amino acids. The germline gives CDR1 SGHVS, CDR2 FQNEAQ. V was cut by 6 bases and J by 2 bases, with 16 bases left in between. CDR3 in amino acids: CASSWDVGQNYGYTF. CDR3 DNA: TGTGCCAGCAGTTGGGACGTCGGACAAAACTATGGCTACACCTTC.

In its sample, this clone was seen many times. The chain joins TRBV7-2 to TRBJ2-1; the match to TRBD2 covers 14 bases. The V segment lost 5 bases and the J segment 6 bases; nucleotides outside the gene matches: 6. The germline gives CDR1 SGHTA, CDR2 FQGNSA. CDR3 length: 16 amino acids. The CDR3 is CASSPPGLAGANEQFF. The CDR3, as DNA: TGTGCCAGCAGCCCGCCGGGACTAGCGGGAGCCAATGAGCAGTTCTTC.

A few counts support this clone. This CDR3 is also generated by other DNA sequences in the sample. V gene TRBV9 combines with J gene TRBJ2-3; unclear D gene. V was cut by 0 bases and J by 6 bases, with 8 bases left in between. This CDR3 is built from 13 residues. Germline CDR1 and CDR2: SGDLS and YYNGEE. CDR3 nucleotide sequence: TGTGCCAGCAGCGTAGCACCCAAGGATACGCAGTATTTT. Its protein is CASSVAPKDTQYF.

This chain connects TRBV5-1 to TRBJ2-1; TRBD2 agrees at 15 bases. The CDR3 is made up of 16 amino acids. The J segment lost 10 bases and the V segment lost 4 bases, leaving 9 bases of the junction unmatched. Germline V gene sequence: CDR1 SGHRS, CDR2 YFSETQ. CDR3 region: CASSQQGLAGGGEQFF. The CDR3 bases are TGCGCCAGCAGCCAACAGGGACTAGCGGGAGGAGGGGAGCAGTTCTTC.

The chain combines TRBV5-6 with TRBJ2-7; 15 bases are shared with TRBD2. CDR3 length: 18 residues. The germline gives CDR1 SGHDT, CDR2 YYEEEE. V trimming: 0 bases; J trimming: 2 bases; junction bases outside the gene matches: 6. For the CDR3, the DNA is TGTGCCAGCAGCTTGGGGACTAGCGGGAGGGCCTATCCCTACGAGCAGTACTTC. This translates into CASSLGTSGRAYPYEQYF.

This clone was detected a few times. This chain connects TRBV4-3 to TRBJ2-5, with D unclear. The CDR3 consists of 15 residues. Germline CDR1 LGHNA, CDR2 YSLEER. Trimming stripped 4 bases from V and 2 bases from J, with 14 bases between. CDR3 region: CASSPALRKQETQYF. Written as DNA, the CDR3 is TGCGCCAGCAGCCCAGCCTTGAGGAAACAAGAGACCCAGTACTTC.

The gene calls are TRBV28 and TRBJ2-5; maybe TRBD1 (6 bases). The CDR3 runs to 13 residues. Germline V gene lookup returns CDR1 MDHEN and CDR2 SYDVKM. V dropped 3 bases and J dropped 7 bases, with 12 bases sitting between them. CDR3 protein: CASSFQGSGTQYF. CDR3 nucleotides: TGTGCCAGCAGTTTCCAGGGGAGCGGGACCCAGTACTTC.

V is TRBV7-9 and J is TRBJ2-7, with 8 bases identical to TRBD1. This CDR3 has 13 residues. CDR1 and CDR2 (germline): SEHNR, FQNEAQ (reference sequence). The V segment lost 7 bases and the J segment 0 bases; nucleotides outside the gene matches: 2. The CDR3 here is CASTQGASYEQYF. CDR3 DNA: TGTGCCAGCACCCAGGGGGCCTCCTACGAGCAGTACTTC.

This clone has only a few counts. At one end the junction does not follow the germline gene, possibly because of a read error. The rearrangement joins TRBV5-5 to TRBJ2-5; the D is unclear. Germline CDR1 is SGHKS and CDR2 is YYEKEE (reference sequence). The CDR3 consists of 16 residues. This chain's CDR3 is CASSLVLGRAEETQYF. DNA of the CDR3: TGCGCCAGCAGCCTGGTGTTGGGTCGGGCTGAAGAGACCCAGTACTTC.

This clone came up a few times. This specimen includes other DNA sequences encoding the same CDR3. CDR3 residues: CASSLVSVNEQFF. The CDR3 coding sequence is TGTGCCAGCAGCTTAGTGTCGGTCAATGAGCAGTTCTTC. The V and J genes are TRBV7-2 and TRBJ2-1, with D unclear. Germline V gene sequence: CDR1 SGHTA, CDR2 FQGNSA. V lost 1 base and J 6 bases, leaving 7 bases between the germline ends. The CDR3 covers 13 residues.

The CDR3 here is CASSQDPGSRGAKAFF. CDR3 coding DNA: TGCGCCAGCAGCCAAGATCCCGGGAGCCGAGGAGCTAAAGCTTTCTTT. The V and J genes are TRBV4-1 and TRBJ1-1; no firm D call. The germline CDR1 and CDR2 sequences are MGHRA and YSYEKL. The CDR3 totals 16 residues. The ends were cut back, 0 bases at V and 9 bases at J, with 20 bases in the middle.

This clone was observed many times. The J gene is TRBJ2-1, the V gene TRBV19; 12 bases are shared with TRBD2. Germline V gives CDR1 LNHDA, CDR2 SQIVND (reference sequence). CDR3 size: 14 residues. The junction had 1 base not matched to a gene; V was cut back by 4 bases and J by 6 bases. The CDR3 DNA follows: TGTGCCAGTAGTACACTAGCGGGAGGCAATGAGCAGTTCTTC. This encodes CASSTLAGGNEQFF.

This clone was counted between two and nine times. The V call is TRBV7-2, the J call TRBJ2-3; tentative D call: TRBD1 (5 bases). V lost 3 bases and J lost 1, with 11 bases in between. The germline V gene has CDR1 SGHTA and CDR2 FQGNSA. This CDR3 comprises 15 residues. CDR3 in amino acids: CASSFSGYGTDTQYF. As DNA, the CDR3 is TGTGCCAGCAGCTTTTCAGGGTATGGCACAGATACGCAGTATTTT.

V and J are TRBV7-2 and TRBJ2-2; no reliable D call. V was cut by 8 bases and J by 5 bases, with 12 bases left in between. Germline V gene lookup returns CDR1 SGHTA and CDR2 FQGNSA. The CDR3 is made up of 13 amino acids. The CDR3 DNA sequence: TGTGCCAGCTCCCAGCAGGTGACCGGGGAGCTGTTTTTT. The encoded protein is CASSQQVTGELFF. Full variable domain (remainder filled in from reference TRBV7-2 and TRBJ2-2): GAGVSQSPSNKVTEKGKDVELRCDPISGHTALYWYRQSLGQGLEFLIYFQGNSAPDKSGLPSDRFSAERTGGSVSTLTIQRTQQEDSAVYLCASSQQVTGELFFGEGSRLTVL.

This chain links TRBV9 with TRBJ2-7; tentative D call: TRBD1 (5 bases). V lost 10 bases to trimming and J lost 5 bases, with 19 bases between them. CDR1 and CDR2 from the germline V gene are SGDLS and YYNGEE. CDR3 length: 13 amino acids. Here the CDR3 reads CAGSKGWQDEQYF. DNA of the CDR3: TGTGCCGGATCAAAGGGGTGGCAGGACGAGCAGTACTTC. Full variable domain (remainder filled in from reference TRBV9 and TRBJ2-7): DSGVTQTPKHLITATGQRVTLRCSPRSGDLSVYWYQQSLDQGLQFLIQYYNGEERAKGNILERFSAQQFPDLHSELNLSSLELGDSALYFCAGSKGWQDEQYFGPGTRLTVT.

For this clone: One base away lies a much larger clone, so this may be a sequencing read error. The rearrangement links TRBV10-3 to TRBJ2-6; a weak D match, TRBD1 (6 bases). Germline V gene lookup returns CDR1 ENHRY and CDR2 SYGVKD. V lost 4 bases to trimming and J lost 2 bases, with 9 bases between them. This CDR3 is 15 amino acids long. The CDR3 reads CAISAGATGANVLTF. The CDR3 region has the DNA TGTGCCATCAGTGCAGGGGCTACTGGGGCCAACGTCCTGACTTTC.

This clone was counted only a few times. This chain uses TRBV7-3 with TRBJ2-1; 11 positions match TRBD2. The CDR3 loop spans 17 amino acids. With 1 base clipped from V and 6 bases from J, the junction kept 8 bases outside the gene matches. Germline V gene sequence: CDR1 SGHTA, CDR2 FQGTGA. DNA for the CDR3: TGTGCCAGCAGCTTAAGTAGCGGGAGGGCCGCTCCCAATGAGCAGTTCTTC. This codes for CASSLSSGRAAPNEQFF.

This clone has just a few counts. The V call is TRBV5-1, the J call TRBJ1-1; 7 positions match TRBD1. The length of the CDR3 is 15 residues. Losses at the gene ends were 2 bases for V and 4 bases for J; bases not matched to a gene: 8. Germline CDR1 is SGHRS and CDR2 is YFSETQ. CDR3 sequence: CASSLKQGLITEAFF. The CDR3 coding sequence is TGCGCCAGCAGCTTAAAACAGGGGCTCATCACTGAAGCTTTCTTT.

The rearrangement links TRBV4-2 to TRBJ1-3, with D unresolved. Per the germline V gene, CDR1 is LGHNA and CDR2 is YNFKEQ. The CDR3 consists of 17 residues. With 0 bases removed from V and 2 bases from J, the gap between germline ends came to 14 bases. The CDR3 protein is CASSQERLTYAGNTIYF. CDR3 DNA: TGTGCCAGCAGCCAAGAAAGGTTAACTTATGCTGGAAACACCATATATTTT.

This clone was detected only a few times. The chain links TRBV7-2 to TRBJ2-3, with 12 bases lining up with TRBD2. The CDR3 runs 15 residues. Germline V gene sequence: CDR1 SGHTA, CDR2 FQGNSA. V lost 3 bases and J lost 5; bases outside the gene matches: 3. The CDR3 here is CASSLGLAGIDTQYF. CDR3 nucleotides: TGTGCCAGCAGCTTGGGACTAGCGGGCATAGATACGCAGTATTTT.

This clone was seen a few times. The genes are TRBV7-2 and TRBJ1-1; perhaps TRBD1 as D (6 bases). CDR1 and CDR2 from the germline V gene are SGHTA and FQGNSA. Trimming stripped 3 bases from V and 4 bases from J, with 18 bases between. The CDR3 is 16 residues long. The DNA of the CDR3 is TGTGCCAGCAGCTTGACGGGACACCAGTTGGGCACTGAAGCTTTCTTT. Residues: CASSLTGHQLGTEAFF.

The genes are TRBV18 and TRBJ1-2, with TRBD1 identical over 7 bases. Trimming cost V 3 bases and J 0 bases; bases outside gene matches: 4. CDR3 size: 15 residues. Germline V lookup: CDR1 KGHSH, CDR2 LQKENI. CDR3 DNA: TGTGCCAGCTCACCTCGGGACAGTGCTAACTATGGCTACACCTTC. As protein: CASSPRDSANYGYTF.

This clone was seen a few times. The CDR3 sequence is CASASRLQETQYF. The CDR3 DNA reads as TGTGCCAGCGCTAGCCGACTACAAGAGACCCAGTACTTC. The V call is TRBV7-2, the J call TRBJ2-5; TRBD2 might be the D (5 bases). The CDR3 is 13 residues long. Germline-derived CDR1 and CDR2 are SGHTA and FQGNSA. Trimming took off 8 bases at V and 2 bases at J, with 12 bases between the two ends.

This clone was observed a handful of times. The V call is TRBV29-1, the J call TRBJ2-5; a possible D gene is TRBD1 (6 bases). This CDR3 region has 13 residues. Germline assignment: CDR1 SQVTM and CDR2 ANQGSEA. V lost 2 bases and J 4 bases, leaving 11 bases between the germline ends. The CDR3 sequence: CSVESQGRETQYF. The CDR3 bases are TGCAGCGTTGAAAGCCAGGGGAGAGAGACCCAGTACTTC.

The gene calls are TRBV19 and TRBJ2-1, with 10 bases identical to TRBD2. V shed 7 bases and J 7 bases; nucleotides not matched to a gene: 7. Germline V CDR1 and CDR2: LNHDA, SQIVND (reference sequence). The CDR3 has 14 amino acids. This CDR3 reads CASTSLAGMNEQFF. For the CDR3, the DNA is TGTGCCAGTACCTCACTAGCGGGGATGAATGAGCAGTTCTTC.